This T cell receptor beta chain was sequenced in a study of T-cell reconstitution after alpha-beta-depleted transplantation in children. Study-wide results and limits: Expanded graft clones numbering several hundred reportedly gave rise to alpha-beta T cells about two months after transplant. Recipient T cells and thymic progenitors that survived were the source of the high TCRbeta diversity seen at day 60 in some patients. Newly produced T cells mostly accounted for T-cell counts and diversity one year post-transplant.

The CDR3 consists of 15 residues. The V and J ends lost 3 bases and 5 bases respectively, with 17 bases between them. Germline V gene lookup returns CDR1 MNHEY and CDR2 SVGEGT. A remark on this clonotype: Its antigen is as yet unknown.

Unique molecular identifiers featured in how the TCRbeta library was prepared. TCRdb re-analysed the PCR reads in MiXCR, keeping a single row per CDR3 protein. The table has roughly 790,000 distinct CDR3 sequences, 15% to 20% seen once. The source was PBMCs, mostly from graft donor cells, collected 360 days after TCRalphabeta/CD19-depleted stem cell transplant. The J gene is TRBJ2-7, the V gene TRBV6-2 or TRBV6-3; D is unresolved. The sequence was collected from a male patient under 18 who had a stem cell transplant for acute lymphoblastic leukemia, so the T cells may come from the graft donor. The CDR3 DNA sequence: TGTGCCAGCAGTTATCTAGAATTGGGAAAGCACGAGCAGTACTTC. Amino acid sequence: CASSYLELGKHEQYF.